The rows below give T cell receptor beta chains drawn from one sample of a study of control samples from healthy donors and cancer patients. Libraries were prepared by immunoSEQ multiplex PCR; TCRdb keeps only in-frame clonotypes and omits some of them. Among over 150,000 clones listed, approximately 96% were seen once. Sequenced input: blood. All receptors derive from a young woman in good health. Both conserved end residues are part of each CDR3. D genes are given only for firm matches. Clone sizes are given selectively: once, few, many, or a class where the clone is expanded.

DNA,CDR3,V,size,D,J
TGTGCCAGCAGTTACGCAGGGGTTGGGGAAAAACTGTTTTTT,CASSYAGVGEKLFF,TRBV6-5,.,.,TRBJ1-4
TGTGCCAGCAGCCCCTTGGGGGCTAACTATGGCTACACCTTC,CASSPLGANYGYTF,TRBV7-9,.,.,TRBJ1-2
TGCGCCAGCAGCCAAGTCGTCTCTAGCTCGGTTTTTTCCGGGGAGCAGTACTTC,CASSQVVSSSVFSGEQYF,TRBV4-1,.,.,TRBJ2-7
TGTGCCAGCTCATTGGTAGACAATGAGCAGTTCTTC,CASSLVDNEQFF,TRBV18,.,.,TRBJ2-1
TGTGCCAGCAGCTTGCCCGCCGCCGGAGTTAATGAAAAACTGTTTTTT,CASSLPAAGVNEKLFF,TRBV5-6,.,.,TRBJ1-4
TGCGCCAGCAGCTTGTTCACTGTGGGTACTGAAGCTTTCTTT,CASSLFTVGTEAFF,TRBV5-1,.,.,TRBJ1-1
TGTGCCAGCAGTTTTGCCAGCGGGAACAATGAGCAGTTCTTC,CASSFASGNNEQFF,TRBV27,.,TRBD2,TRBJ2-1
TGTGCCAGCAGCTTAGCGCAAGCAGGACCTACCGGGGAGCTGTTTTTT,CASSLAQAGPTGELFF,TRBV7-8,.,.,TRBJ2-2
TGTGCCAGCAGTCCGGGACAGGGAGTAGGCGTTCAAGCTTTCTTT,CASSPGQGVGVQAFF,TRBV27,once,TRBD1,TRBJ1-1
TGTGCCAGCAGCCTATATAGCGGGAGGACGCGCAAGCAGTACTTC,CASSLYSGRTRKQYF,TRBV14,.,TRBD2,TRBJ2-7
TGCGCCAGCAGCCTTGAGGGAGGGGGCAATCAGCCCCAGCATTTT,CASSLEGGGNQPQHF,TRBV5-1,.,.,TRBJ1-5
TGTGCCAGCAGCATGGGGGGGGACACTGAAGCTTTCTTT,CASSMGGDTEAFF,TRBV28,.,.,TRBJ1-1
TGCAGTGCTAGTGGGACTAGCTATCAGGGTGTAAGGGTGAATGAGCAGTTCTTC,CSASGTSYQGVRVNEQFF,TRBV20-1,.,TRBD2,TRBJ2-1
TGTGCCTGGAGTGTTGGGGGAATACACACAGATACGCAGTATTTT,CAWSVGGIHTDTQYF,TRBV30,.,.,TRBJ2-3
TGTGCCAGCAGTAACTCCTGGGACAGCTCCGAGCAGTACTTC,CASSNSWDSSEQYF,TRBV6-2/TRBV6-3,.,TRBD1,TRBJ2-7
TGTGCCAGCAGCCGGAGGGGTACTAATGAAAAACTGTTTTTT,CASSRRGTNEKLFF,TRBV3-1/TRBV3-2,.,.,TRBJ1-4
TGCGCCAGCAGTTCATCTGGGTTGAGCGATGAGCAGTTCTTC,CASSSSGLSDEQFF,TRBV10-2,.,.,TRBJ2-1
TGTGCCAGCAGCAAAAGGACAGTATACGAGCAGTACTTC,CASSKRTVYEQYF,TRBV5-6,.,.,TRBJ2-7
TGCGCCAGCAGTGAGGTGGACGAGCAGTACTTC,CASSEVDEQYF,TRBV10-2,.,.,TRBJ2-7
TGTGCCAGCAGCGTAGGGGGAGACTCCTACGAGCAGTACTTC,CASSVGGDSYEQYF,TRBV9,once,.,TRBJ2-7
TGTGCCAGCAGGTGGACAGGGGGTAATGAAAAACTGTTTTTT,CASRWTGGNEKLFF,TRBV2,.,TRBD1,TRBJ1-4
TGTGCCAGCAGCGTCGACAGCCGCTATGGCTACACCTTC,CASSVDSRYGYTF,TRBV28,.,.,TRBJ1-2
TGTGCCAGTAGTATAGCACGGGTCGGGGAGACCCAGTACTTC,CASSIARVGETQYF,TRBV19,.,.,TRBJ2-5
TGTGCCAGCAGCCCCGGGGTAGCGGGAGTGTTCTACGAGCAGTACTTC,CASSPGVAGVFYEQYF,TRBV7-9,.,TRBD2,TRBJ2-7
TGTGCCTGGAGTGCTGGGGTTGAAGCTTTCTTT,CAWSAGVEAFF,TRBV30,once,.,TRBJ1-1
TGTGCCTGGAGTGTAAGCAGGACGATCACCGGGGAGCTGTTTTTT,CAWSVSRTITGELFF,TRBV30,.,.,TRBJ2-2
TGTGCCAGCAGGAACCCCCGGGACTCAACTAATGAAAAACTGTTTTTT,CASRNPRDSTNEKLFF,TRBV7-6,.,.,TRBJ1-4
TGTGCCAGCAGCTTAGGGGACCGGGGACTAGCGGGAGAATTTGAGCAGTTCTTC,CASSLGDRGLAGEFEQFF,TRBV7-6,once,TRBD2,TRBJ2-1
TGTGCCAGCAGTACGACAGGGGGCGCATTCGGTTCACCCCTCCACTTT,CASSTTGGAFGSPLHF,TRBV2,.,TRBD1,TRBJ1-6
TGTGCCAGCAGCTTGACTAAAGACAGGGGCAGGAACGAGCAGTACTTC,CASSLTKDRGRNEQYF,TRBV5-4,few,TRBD1,TRBJ2-7